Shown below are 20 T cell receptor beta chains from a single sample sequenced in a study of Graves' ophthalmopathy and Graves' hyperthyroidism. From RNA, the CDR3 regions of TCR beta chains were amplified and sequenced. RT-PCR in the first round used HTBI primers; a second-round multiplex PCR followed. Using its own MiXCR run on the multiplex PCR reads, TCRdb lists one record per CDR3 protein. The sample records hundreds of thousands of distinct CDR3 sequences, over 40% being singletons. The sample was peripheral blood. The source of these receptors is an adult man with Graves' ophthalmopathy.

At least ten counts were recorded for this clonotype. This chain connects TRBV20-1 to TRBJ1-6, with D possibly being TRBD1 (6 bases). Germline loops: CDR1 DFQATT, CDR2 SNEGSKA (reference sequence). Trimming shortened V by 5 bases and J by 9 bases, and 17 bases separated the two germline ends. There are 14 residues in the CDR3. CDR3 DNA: TGCAGTGCTTCGGATAAGGGGGAGGTTTCACCCCTCCACTTT. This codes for CSASDKGEVSPLHF.

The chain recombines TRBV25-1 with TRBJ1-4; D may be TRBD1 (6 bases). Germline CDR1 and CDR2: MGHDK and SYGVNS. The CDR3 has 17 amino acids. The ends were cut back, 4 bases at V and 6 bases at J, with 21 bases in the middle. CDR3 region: CASSGIRTGTVHEKLFF. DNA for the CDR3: TGTGCCAGCAGTGGCATCCGTACAGGGACGGTTCATGAAAAACTGTTTTTT.

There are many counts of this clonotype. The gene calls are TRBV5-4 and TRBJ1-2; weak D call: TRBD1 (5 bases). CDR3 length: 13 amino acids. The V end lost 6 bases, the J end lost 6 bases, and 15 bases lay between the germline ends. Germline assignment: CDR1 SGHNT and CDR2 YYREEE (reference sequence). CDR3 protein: CASIGDWGDGYTF. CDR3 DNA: TGTGCCAGCATCGGGGATTGGGGCGATGGCTACACCTTC.

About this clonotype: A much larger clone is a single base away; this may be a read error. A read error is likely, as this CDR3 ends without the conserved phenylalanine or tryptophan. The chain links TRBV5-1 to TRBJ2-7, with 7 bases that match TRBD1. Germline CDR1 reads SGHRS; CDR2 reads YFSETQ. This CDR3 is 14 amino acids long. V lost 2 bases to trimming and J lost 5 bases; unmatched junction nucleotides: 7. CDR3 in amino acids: CASSFGQAWDEQYL. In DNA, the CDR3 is TGCGCCAGCAGCTTCGGACAGGCCTGGGACGAGCAGTACCTC.

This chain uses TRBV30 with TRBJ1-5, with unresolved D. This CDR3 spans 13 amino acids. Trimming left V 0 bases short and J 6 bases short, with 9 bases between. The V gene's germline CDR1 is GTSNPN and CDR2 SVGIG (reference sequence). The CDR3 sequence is CAWSVSGSQPQHF. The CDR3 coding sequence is TGTGCCTGGAGTGTGTCCGGGAGTCAGCCCCAGCATTTT.

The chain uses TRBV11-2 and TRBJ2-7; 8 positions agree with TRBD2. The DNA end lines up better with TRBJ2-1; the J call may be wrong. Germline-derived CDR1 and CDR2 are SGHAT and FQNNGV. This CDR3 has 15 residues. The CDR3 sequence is CASSPRLANYNEQFF. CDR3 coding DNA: TGTGCCAGCAGCCCCCGACTAGCGAACTACAATGAGCAGTTCTTC.

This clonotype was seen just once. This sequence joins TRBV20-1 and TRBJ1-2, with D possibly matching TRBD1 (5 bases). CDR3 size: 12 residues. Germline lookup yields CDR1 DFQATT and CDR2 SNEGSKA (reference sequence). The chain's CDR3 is CRVRQIGYGYTF. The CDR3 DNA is TGCAGAGTGAGACAGATCGGCTATGGCTACACCTTC.

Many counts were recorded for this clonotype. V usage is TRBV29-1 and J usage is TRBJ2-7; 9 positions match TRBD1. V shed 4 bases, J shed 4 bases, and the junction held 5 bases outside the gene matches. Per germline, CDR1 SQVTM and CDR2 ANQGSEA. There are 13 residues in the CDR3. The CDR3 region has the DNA TGCAGCGTTGGGGACAGGGTATTATACGAGCAGTACTTC. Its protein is CSVGDRVLYEQYF.

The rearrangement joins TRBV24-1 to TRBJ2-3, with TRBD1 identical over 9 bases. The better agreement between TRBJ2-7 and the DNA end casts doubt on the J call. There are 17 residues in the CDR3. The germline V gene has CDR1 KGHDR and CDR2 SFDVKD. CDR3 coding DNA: TGTGCCACCAGTGATTCCAACAGGGGGCGAAACACAGATACGCAGTACTTC. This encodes CATSDSNRGRNTDTQYF.

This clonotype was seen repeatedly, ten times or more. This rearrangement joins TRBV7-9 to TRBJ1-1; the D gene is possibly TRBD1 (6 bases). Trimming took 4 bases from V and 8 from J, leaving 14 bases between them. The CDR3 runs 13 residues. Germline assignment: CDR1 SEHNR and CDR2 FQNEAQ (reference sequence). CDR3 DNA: TGTGCCAGCAGCTCCCAAAGAACAGGGGAAGCTTTCTTT. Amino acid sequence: CASSSQRTGEAFF.

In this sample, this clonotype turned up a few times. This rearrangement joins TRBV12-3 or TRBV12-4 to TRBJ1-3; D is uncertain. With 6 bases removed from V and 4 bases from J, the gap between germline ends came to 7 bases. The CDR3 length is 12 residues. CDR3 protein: CASRVNGNTIYF. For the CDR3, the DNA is TGTGCCAGCAGAGTAAACGGAAACACCATATATTTT.

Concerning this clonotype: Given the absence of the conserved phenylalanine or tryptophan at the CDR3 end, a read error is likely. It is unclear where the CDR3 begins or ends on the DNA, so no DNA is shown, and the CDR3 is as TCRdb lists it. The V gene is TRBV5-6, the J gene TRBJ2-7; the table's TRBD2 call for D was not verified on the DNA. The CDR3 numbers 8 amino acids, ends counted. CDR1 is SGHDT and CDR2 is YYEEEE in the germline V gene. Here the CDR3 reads CASSLFSG.

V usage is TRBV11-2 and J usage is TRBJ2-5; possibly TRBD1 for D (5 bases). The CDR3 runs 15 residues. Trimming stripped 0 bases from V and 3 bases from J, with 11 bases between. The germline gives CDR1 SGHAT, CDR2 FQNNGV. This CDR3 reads CASSLDRAGKETQYF. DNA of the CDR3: TGTGCCAGCAGCTTAGATCGGGCAGGGAAAGAGACCCAGTACTTC.

In nucleotides, the CDR3 is TGTGCCAGCAACATCGGAGGGGTTAGCGGGGGGGGGAAGTACTTC. Residues: CASNIGGVSGGGKYF. The chain recombines TRBV7-2 with TRBJ2-7; 11 bases match TRBD2. The CDR3 is made up of 15 amino acids. The V and J ends lost 7 bases and 11 bases, in that order; junction bases with no gene match: 16. Germline CDR1 is SGHTA and CDR2 is FQGNSA.

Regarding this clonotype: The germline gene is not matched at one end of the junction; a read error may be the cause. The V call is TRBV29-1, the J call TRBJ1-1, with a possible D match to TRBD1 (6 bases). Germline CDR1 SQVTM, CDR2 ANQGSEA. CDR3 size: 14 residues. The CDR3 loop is CGVDPGQPGTEAFF. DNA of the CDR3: TGCGGCGTTGACCCGGGACAACCGGGAACTGAAGCTTTCTTT. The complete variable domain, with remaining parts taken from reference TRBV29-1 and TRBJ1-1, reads SAVISQKPSRDICQRGTSLTIQCQVDSQVTMMFWYRQQPGQSLTLIATANQGSEATYESGFVIDKFPISRPNLTFSTLTVSNMSPEDSSIYLCGVDPGQPGTEAFFGQGTRLTVV.

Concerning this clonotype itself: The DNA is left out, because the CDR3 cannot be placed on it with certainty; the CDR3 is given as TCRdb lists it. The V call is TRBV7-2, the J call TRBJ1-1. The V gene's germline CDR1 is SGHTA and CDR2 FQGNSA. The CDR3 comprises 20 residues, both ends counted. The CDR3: CASSFYICSAWGSADTEAFF.

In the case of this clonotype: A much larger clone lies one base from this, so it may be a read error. CDR3 loop: CASSLRGLSYNSPLHF. As DNA, the CDR3 is TGTGCCAGCAGCTTAAGGGGGCTCTCCTATAATTCACCCCTCCACTTT. The V and J genes are TRBV7-3 and TRBJ1-6, with D perhaps TRBD1 (6 bases). The CDR3 runs 16 residues. Germline V lookup: CDR1 SGHTA, CDR2 FQGTGA. Trimming removed 1 base at V and 0 bases at J, with 7 bases between. The full variable domain, with the rest looked up from reference TRBV7-3 and TRBJ1-6, is GAGVSQTPSNKVTEKGKYVELRCDPISGHTALYWYRQSLGQGPEFLIYFQGTGAADDSGLPNDRFFAVRPEGSVSTLKIQRTERGDSAVYLCASSLRGLSYNSPLHFGNGTRLTVT.

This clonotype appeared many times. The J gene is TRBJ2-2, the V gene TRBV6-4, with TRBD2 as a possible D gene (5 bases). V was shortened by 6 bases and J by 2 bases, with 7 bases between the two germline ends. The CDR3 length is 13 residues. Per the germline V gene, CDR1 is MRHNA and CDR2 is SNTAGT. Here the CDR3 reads CASRPGNTGELFF. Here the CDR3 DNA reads TGTGCCAGCAGACCGGGAAACACCGGGGAGCTGTTTTTT.

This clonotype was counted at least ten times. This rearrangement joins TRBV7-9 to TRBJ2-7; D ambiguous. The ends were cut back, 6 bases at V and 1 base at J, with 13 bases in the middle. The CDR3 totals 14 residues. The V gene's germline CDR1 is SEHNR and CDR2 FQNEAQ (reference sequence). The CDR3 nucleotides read TGTGCCAGCAGTTCGCCCAAGGAGTCCTACGAGCAGTACTTC. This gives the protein CASSSPKESYEQYF.

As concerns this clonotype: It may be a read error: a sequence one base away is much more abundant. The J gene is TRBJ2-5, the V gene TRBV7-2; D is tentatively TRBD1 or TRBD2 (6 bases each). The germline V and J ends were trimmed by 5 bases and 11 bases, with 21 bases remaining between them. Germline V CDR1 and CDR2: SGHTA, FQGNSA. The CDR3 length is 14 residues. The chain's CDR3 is CASSPVGGSYGQYF. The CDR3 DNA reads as TGTGCCAGCAGCCCGGTGGGGGGCTCCTACGGGCAGTACTTC.